The next 20 T cell receptor beta chains were all read from a single sample in a study of cytomegalovirus exposure and HLA in healthy donors. The PCR contained 60 Vbeta and 13 Jbeta primers. The protocol was immunoSEQ multiplex PCR, while the TCRdb copy is restricted to in-frame clones and leaves out a portion. Among 60,000 to 70,000 clones listed, 65% to 85% were seen once. Specimen: PBMCs. These TCRs come from a woman in her twenties or thirties in good health and CMV-seronegative.

Of note for this clone: At one end the junction does not follow the germline gene, possibly because of a read error. This CDR3 is also generated by other DNA sequences in the sample. CDR3 region: CATSRGTSGSFYNEQFF. CDR3 nucleotide sequence: TGTGCCACCAGCAGAGGGACTAGCGGGAGTTTCTACAACGAGCAGTTCTTC. The chain carries TRBV15 and TRBJ2-1, with 13 bases matching TRBD2. Germline lookup yields CDR1 LNHNV and CDR2 YYDKDF (reference sequence). The CDR3 runs to 17 residues.

The CDR3 loop is CASSRGMNTEAFF. DNA for the CDR3: TGTGCCAGCAGTAGAGGTATGAACACTGAAGCTTTCTTT. The chain is built from TRBV2 and TRBJ1-1; D is undetermined. The germline V and J ends were trimmed by 5 bases and 0 bases, with 7 bases remaining between them. The CDR3 is made up of 13 amino acids. Germline CDR1 is SNHLY and CDR2 is FYNNEI.

This clone occurred once. The chain has TRBV10-3 and TRBJ1-4; 9 nucleotides agree with TRBD1. This CDR3 is built from 17 residues. V shed 2 bases, J shed 6 bases, and the junction held 10 bases outside the gene matches. CDR1 and CDR2 from the germline V gene are ENHRY and SYGVKD. The CDR3 nucleotides read TGTGCCATCAGTGAGCCGCCCGGACAGGGGAGCTATGAAAAACTGTTTTTT. Its protein is CAISEPPGQGSYEKLFF.

The chain couples TRBV29-1 to TRBJ1-2; perhaps TRBD1 as D (6 bases). V was shortened by 0 bases and J by 14 bases, with 16 bases between the two germline ends. The CDR3 covers 12 residues. CDR1 SQVTM and CDR2 ANQGSEA come from the germline V gene. CDR3 nucleotide sequence: TGCAGCGTTGAAGAATGGGGGGGGCGATCGACCTTC. Amino acid sequence: CSVEEWGGRSTF.

The sample holds a few counts of this clone. This chain uses TRBV5-1 with TRBJ2-2, with D maybe TRBD1 (6 bases). Germline-derived CDR1 and CDR2 are SGHRS and YFSETQ. The CDR3 consists of 14 residues. The ends were cut back, 4 bases at V and 1 base at J, with 8 bases in the middle. CDR3 sequence: CASSGGQNTGELFF. The CDR3 nucleotides read TGCGCCAGCAGCGGGGGACAGAACACCGGGGAGCTGTTTTTT.

The J gene is TRBJ2-5, the V gene TRBV7-2; 7 positions match TRBD2. CDR3 length: 13 residues. V shed 5 bases and J 4 bases; nucleotides not matched to a gene: 4. The germline CDR1 and CDR2 sequences are SGHTA and FQGNSA. Here the CDR3 DNA reads TGTGCCAGCAGCCGGACTAGGGCAGAGACCCAGTACTTC. Protein product: CASSRTRAETQYF.

This clone occurred a few times. Here the CDR3 DNA reads TGTGCCAGCAGTGCGCGATTTACGTCGGACATTCAGTACTTC. Encoded protein: CASSARFTSDIQYF. The chain carries TRBV2 and TRBJ2-4; D gene unclear. Looked up from germline, CDR1 is SNHLY and CDR2 is FYNNEI. Trimming cost V 4 bases and J 8 bases, with 15 bases left between them. CDR3 size: 14 residues.

This clone appeared a single time. The chain couples TRBV7-2 to TRBJ2-3; TRBD2 matches at 9 bases. V trimming: 5 bases; J trimming: 2 bases; junction bases outside the gene matches: 8. CDR1 is SGHTA, CDR2 FQGNSA, per germline. This CDR3 region has 16 residues. The CDR3 region has the DNA TGTGCCAGCAGCCTTAGCGGGGGCCCTAACACAGATACGCAGTATTTT. Protein sequence: CASSLSGGPNTDTQYF.

V usage is TRBV5-4 and J usage is TRBJ1-5; TRBD1 matches at 7 bases. This CDR3 has 14 residues. V was pared by 1 base and J by 4 bases, with 2 bases of the junction left unmatched. Germline loops: CDR1 SGHNT, CDR2 YYREEE (reference sequence). The CDR3 bases are TGTGCCAGCAGCTTGACAGGGGCAAATCAGCCCCAGCATTTT. Encoded protein: CASSLTGANQPQHF.

J is TRBJ1-1 and V is TRBV10-3, with D tentatively TRBD1 (5 bases). The germline V gene has CDR1 ENHRY and CDR2 SYGVKD. This CDR3 comprises 13 residues. With 6 bases removed from V and 5 bases from J, the gap between germline ends came to 13 bases. For the CDR3, the DNA is TGTGCCATCAGGGGGGGGACGGGGACTGAAGCTTTCTTT. This encodes CAIRGGTGTEAFF.

This rearrangement joins TRBV15 to TRBJ1-4; 10 nucleotides line up with TRBD1. The CDR3 has 15 amino acids. Germline trimming cut 0 bases from V and 8 bases from J; bases unmatched to any gene: 3. In germline, CDR1 is LNHNV, CDR2 YYDKDF (reference sequence). As DNA, the CDR3 is TGTGCCACCAGCAGAGATGGGACAGGGGACGAAAAACTGTTTTTT. This codes for CATSRDGTGDEKLFF.

This clone was found a few times. This chain connects TRBV5-6 to TRBJ1-4, with 11 bases identical to TRBD1. This CDR3 comprises 15 residues. Germline CDR1 is SGHDT and CDR2 is YYEEEE. V trimming: 1 base; J trimming: 7 bases; junction bases outside the gene matches: 3. For the CDR3, the DNA is TGTGCCAGCAGCTTGACCGGGACAGGGGGTGAAAAACTGTTTTTT. Translation: CASSLTGTGGEKLFF.

This clone has only a few counts. The chain links TRBV5-1 to TRBJ1-3, with D tentatively TRBD1 (5 bases). The V end was cut by 2 bases, the J end by 0 bases, with 9 bases between. The CDR3 is made up of 15 amino acids. Germline V lookup: CDR1 SGHRS, CDR2 YFSETQ. CDR3 bases: TGCGCCAGCAGCTTAACAGGTTTCTCTGGAAACACCATATATTTT. This codes for CASSLTGFSGNTIYF. The whole variable domain, remainder taken from reference TRBV5-1 and TRBJ1-3, is KAGVTQTPRYLIKTRGQQVTLSCSPISGHRSVSWYQQTPGQGLQFLFEYFSETQRNKGNFPGRFSGRQFSNSRSEMNVSTLELGDSALYLCASSLTGFSGNTIYFGEGSWLTVV.

The chain couples TRBV7-6 to TRBJ2-7; tentative D call: TRBD2 (7 bases). Trimming stripped 2 bases from V and 0 bases from J, with 8 bases between. Germline values: CDR1 SGHVS, CDR2 FNYEAQ. There are 14 residues in the CDR3. As DNA, the CDR3 is TGTGCCAGCAGCTTACGGGGGGCCTCCTACGAGCAGTACTTC. Residues: CASSLRGASYEQYF.

The chain recombines TRBV30 with TRBJ2-1, with TRBD2 matching 11 bases. Germline loops: CDR1 GTSNPN, CDR2 SVGIG (reference sequence). V lost 6 bases, J lost 5 bases, and 9 bases stayed unmatched. The CDR3 has 15 residues. CDR3 sequence: CACLAGGYSNNEQFF. Written as DNA, the CDR3 is TGTGCCTGCTTAGCGGGGGGGTATTCTAACAATGAGCAGTTCTTC.

The J gene is TRBJ2-3, the V gene TRBV2; tentatively, D is TRBD2 (5 bases). V was cut by 6 bases and J by 3 bases, with 10 bases left in between. The CDR3 contains 13 residues. In germline, CDR1 is SNHLY, CDR2 FYNNEI. Written as DNA, the CDR3 is TGTGCCAGCAGGCCAACTAGGACAGATACGCAGTATTTT. Protein product: CASRPTRTDTQYF.

For this clone: A read error may account for a junction end that differs from germline. The chain employs TRBV6-1 and TRBJ1-3; 8 nucleotides agree with TRBD1. The V gene's germline CDR1 is MNHNS and CDR2 SASEGT. CDR3 length: 16 amino acids. This CDR3 reads CVSSVRPTGAGNTIYF. CDR3 coding DNA: TGTGTCAGCAGTGTCCGACCGACAGGGGCTGGAAACACCATATATTTT.

This clone was counted only a few times. The chain uses TRBV9 and TRBJ2-1; D may be TRBD2 (5 bases). Trimming shortened V by 3 bases and J by 3 bases, and 13 bases separated the two germline ends. CDR1 is SGDLS and CDR2 is YYNGEE in the germline V gene. CDR3 size: 15 residues. CDR3 protein: CASSASDGNYNEQFF. CDR3 coding DNA: TGTGCCAGCAGCGCCTCGGACGGGAACTACAATGAGCAGTTCTTC.

This clone was counted between two and nine times. The rearrangement joins TRBV19 to TRBJ2-3; 11 bases are a match to TRBD2. The CDR3 spans 18 residues. Germline loops: CDR1 LNHDA, CDR2 SQIVND (reference sequence). V shed 5 bases and J 2 bases; nucleotides not matched to a gene: 12. The CDR3 is CASSRTSGSAYHTDTQYF. The CDR3 coding sequence is TGTGCCAGTAGTCGAACTAGCGGGAGCGCGTACCACACAGATACGCAGTATTTT.

This rearrangement joins TRBV11-2 to TRBJ2-5; D may be TRBD2 (5 bases). V lost 3 bases to trimming and J lost 5 bases, with 16 bases between them. Germline values: CDR1 SGHAT, CDR2 FQNNGV. There are 15 residues in the CDR3. CDR3 nucleotides: TGTGCCAGCAGCTTCACTGGAGAGGGCATTGAGACCCAGTACTTC. It specifies CASSFTGEGIETQYF.